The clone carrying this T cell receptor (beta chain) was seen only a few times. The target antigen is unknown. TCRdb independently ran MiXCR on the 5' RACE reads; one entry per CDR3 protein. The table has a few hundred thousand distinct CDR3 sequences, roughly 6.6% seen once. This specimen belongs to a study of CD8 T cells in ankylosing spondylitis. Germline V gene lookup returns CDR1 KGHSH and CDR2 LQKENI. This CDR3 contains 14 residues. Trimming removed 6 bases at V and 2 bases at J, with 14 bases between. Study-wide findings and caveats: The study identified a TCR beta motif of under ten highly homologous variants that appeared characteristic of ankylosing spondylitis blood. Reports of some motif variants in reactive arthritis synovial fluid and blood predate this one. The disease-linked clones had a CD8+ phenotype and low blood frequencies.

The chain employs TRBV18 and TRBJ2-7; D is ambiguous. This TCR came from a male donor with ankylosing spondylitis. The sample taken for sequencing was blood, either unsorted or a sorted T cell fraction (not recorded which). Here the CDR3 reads CASSLLAGPYEQYF. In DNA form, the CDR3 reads TGTGCCAGCTCCCTCCTTGCAGGCCCCTACGAGCAGTACTTC.